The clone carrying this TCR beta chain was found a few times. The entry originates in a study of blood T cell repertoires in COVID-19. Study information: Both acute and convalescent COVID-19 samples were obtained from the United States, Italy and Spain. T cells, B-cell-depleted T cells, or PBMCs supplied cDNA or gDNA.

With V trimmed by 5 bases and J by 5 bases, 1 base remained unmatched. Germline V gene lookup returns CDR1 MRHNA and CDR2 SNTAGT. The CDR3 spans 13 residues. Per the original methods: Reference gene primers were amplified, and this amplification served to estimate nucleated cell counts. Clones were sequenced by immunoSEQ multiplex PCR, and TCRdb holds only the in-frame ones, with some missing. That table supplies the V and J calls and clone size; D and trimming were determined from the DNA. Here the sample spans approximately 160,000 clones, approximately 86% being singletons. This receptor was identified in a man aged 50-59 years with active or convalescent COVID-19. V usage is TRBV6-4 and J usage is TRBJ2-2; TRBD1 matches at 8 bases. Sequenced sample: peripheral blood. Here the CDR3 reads CASSRQGTGELFF. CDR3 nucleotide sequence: TGTGCCAGCAGTCGACAGGGGACCGGGGAGCTGTTTTTT.